The T cell receptor (beta chain) described here comes from a study of type 1 and type 2 diabetes patients. Across the whole study: Across the study, 18,976,912 paired-end reads were produced.

Broader study findings: Type 2 diabetes repertoires were more diverse than type 1 diabetes repertoires. Type 2 diabetes patients had few highly-expanded CD4+ clones, median one.

The PCR template was genomic DNA. A primer set of 30 forward and 13 reverse primers amplified the CDR3. TCRdb re-called the multiplex PCR reads through MiXCR, storing one row per CDR3 protein. The sample shows 280,000 or so distinct CDR3 sequences, 47% of them seen only once. The CDR3 has 17 residues. Germline lookup yields CDR1 PRHDT and CDR2 FYEKMQ (reference sequence). Germline trimming cut 2 bases from V and 5 bases from J; bases unmatched to any gene: 12. A few counts support this clonotype. What it recognizes is unknown. The material sequenced was peripheral blood mononuclear cells (PBMCs). This clonotype was obtained from a man aged 18 to 30 with type 2 diabetes. The rearrangement links TRBV13 to TRBJ1-2; TRBD1 matches 9 bases. For the CDR3, the DNA is TGTGCCAGCAGCTTATACCCTCGGACAGGGGTAGGGTATGGCTACACCTTC. It yields the protein CASSLYPRTGVGYGYTF.